A selection of T cell receptor beta chains follows, all from one sample in a study of Ad26.COV2.S vaccination and SARS-CoV-2 variants. The method was immunoSEQ multiplex PCR; TCRdb's version includes in-frame clones alone and lacks a portion of them. The table shows 380,000 or so clones, with 80% to 90% occurring only once. Specimen: peripheral blood, collected in a trial of Ad26.COV2.S vaccine versus placebo. The source is a person aged 18-60 years who received the Ad26.COV2.S COVID-19 vaccine or a placebo. Both conserved end residues are part of each CDR3.

TRBV30,TRBJ1-2,CAWSAGGFYGYTF
TRBV6-4,TRBJ2-3,CASSELAGSTDTQYF
TRBV4-1,TRBJ2-3,CASSQEPSGGWDTQYF
TRBV6-2/TRBV6-3,TRBJ2-2,CASSSRGYANTGELFF
TRBV7-9,TRBJ1-4,CASSLYGDEKLFF
TRBV6-1,TRBJ1-1,CASSPPGGNTEAFF
TRBV2,TRBJ1-2,CASSERRMGGYTF
TRBV11-2,TRBJ2-1,CASSGGSSYNEQFF
TRBV3-1/TRBV3-2,TRBJ2-1,CASSSRTGHSYNEQFF
TRBV5-6,TRBJ1-1,CASSPGPATEAFF
TRBV12-3/TRBV12-4,TRBJ2-5,CASSGTARTQYF
TRBV7-2,TRBJ1-5,CASSFRHGQPQHF
TRBV12-3/TRBV12-4,TRBJ1-2,CASIGQVSGYTF
TRBV7-2,TRBJ2-1,CASSTPGGRNEQFF
TRBV4-2,TRBJ2-5,CASSHKGRGGGETQYF
TRBV3-1/TRBV3-2,TRBJ2-7,CASSQKGYEQYF
TRBV18,TRBJ1-4,CASSPRDVGEKLFF
TRBV29-1,TRBJ1-2,CSVEGDRDTYGYTF
TRBV7-9,TRBJ1-4,CASSSGQGAREKLFF
TRBV27,TRBJ2-7,CASSLAGQGYEQYF
TRBV3-1/TRBV3-2,TRBJ2-2,CASSPAGGEANTGELFF
TRBV28,TRBJ2-1,CASSGGGYNEQFF
TRBV19,TRBJ1-2,CASSGGSGYGYTF
TRBV27,TRBJ2-7,CASRPPGSYEQYF
TRBV30,TRBJ2-2,CAWKGDNTGELFF
TRBV9,TRBJ2-1,CASSVGGQLAGPYNEQFF
TRBV6-5,TRBJ1-1,CASRMEGAAFF
TRBV4-1,TRBJ1-2,CASSLVPGTHYGYTF
TRBV11-3,TRBJ2-1,CASSWSGRGSYNEQFF
TRBV5-1,TRBJ1-1,CASSSAPGHLGAFF
TRBV5-1,TRBJ1-2,CASSFDRGTSYTF
TRBV27,TRBJ2-5,CASSLLWPGETQYF
TRBV7-3,TRBJ2-6,CASSLGAAPGANVLTF
TRBV7-9,TRBJ1-1,CASTISALNTEAFF
TRBV19,TRBJ2-1,CASSFLRGEQFF
TRBV27,TRBJ1-1,CASRREGLLATEAFF
TRBV18,TRBJ1-3,CASSPAGEAAGNTIYF
TRBV12-5,TRBJ1-2,CASGFGATDYGYTF
TRBV19,TRBJ2-7,CASSRDLTDEQYF
TRBV18,TRBJ2-1,CASSLREVNEQFF
TRBV5-6,TRBJ1-2,CASSFRAVGRGYTF
TRBV6-6,TRBJ2-1,CASSPMFEQFF
TRBV19,TRBJ2-7,CASTAGTGSYEQYF
TRBV18,TRBJ1-4,CASSPLQGAREKLFF
TRBV5-6,TRBJ1-6,CASSFASSYNSPLHF
TRBV12-3/TRBV12-4,TRBJ1-1,CASSWDRETEAFF